These 21 T cell receptor beta chains came from one sample sequenced in a study of cytomegalovirus exposure and HLA in healthy donors. A multiplex PCR was run with 60 Vbeta primers and 13 Jbeta primers. TCRdb keeps only in-frame clones here, not all; method: immunoSEQ multiplex PCR. The top ten hold under 7% of the sample, which has some 85,000 clones, 60% to 85% seen once. Source material: PBMCs. The receptors were sampled from a man aged 18 to 29 in good health and CMV-seropositive.

In this sample, this clone turned up a few times. The chain employs TRBV4-2 and TRBJ2-2; 10 nucleotides match TRBD2. The germline V gene has CDR1 LGHNA and CDR2 YNFKEQ. The CDR3 has 14 residues. The J segment lost 5 bases and the V segment lost 8 bases, leaving 5 bases of the junction unmatched. CDR3 coding DNA: TGTGCCAGCCAAAAGCGGGAGGGGACCGGGGAGCTGTTTTTT. Protein sequence: CASQKREGTGELFF.

The V call is TRBV11-2, the J call TRBJ2-3; 9 bases line up with TRBD1. This CDR3 is 16 amino acids long. V lost 6 bases to trimming and J lost 0 bases; unmatched junction nucleotides: 7. The germline V gene encodes CDR1 SGHAT and CDR2 FQNNGV. CDR3 coding DNA: TGTGCCAGCAGACCACAGGGGGCCCTAAGCACAGATACGCAGTATTTT. Protein product: CASRPQGALSTDTQYF. The full variable domain, completed using reference TRBV11-2 and TRBJ2-3, is EAGVAQSPRYKIIEKRQSVAFWCNPISGHATLYWYQQILGQGPKLLIQFQNNGVVDDSQLPKDRFSAERLKGVDSTLKIQPAKLEDSAVYLCASRPQGALSTDTQYFGPGTRLTVL.

The rearrangement links TRBV2 to TRBJ2-1, with 9 nucleotides matching TRBD2. V shed 11 bases, J shed 5 bases, and the junction held 10 bases outside the gene matches. The germline V gene encodes CDR1 SNHLY and CDR2 FYNNEI. The CDR3 sequence is 14 residues long. The CDR3 nucleotides are TGTGCCGTCCGCGGCGGGAGGGCAAACAATGAGCAGTTCTTC. Translated, it gives CAVRGGRANNEQFF. Variable domain in full (rest from reference TRBV2 and TRBJ2-1): EPEVTQTPSHQVTQMGQEVILRCVPISNHLYFYWYRQILGQKVEFLVSFYNNEISEKSEIFDDQFSVERPDGSNFTLKIRSTKLEDSAMYFCAVRGGRANNEQFFGPGTRLTVL.

This chain joins TRBV27 and TRBJ1-1; D is possibly TRBD1 (6 bases). CDR1 is MNHEY, CDR2 SMNVEV, per germline (reference sequence). The CDR3 runs 14 residues. Trimming pared 3 bases from V and 2 bases from J, leaving 10 bases between. In DNA form, the CDR3 reads TGTGCCAGCAGTTTTTCAGGGGTTAACACTGAAGCTTTCTTT. This codes for CASSFSGVNTEAFF.

This chain uses TRBV29-1 with TRBJ2-3; a possible D gene is TRBD2 (6 bases). Germline assignment: CDR1 SQVTM and CDR2 ANQGSEA. V was shortened by 2 bases and J by 4 bases, with 19 bases between the two germline ends. This CDR3 has 16 residues. CDR3 DNA sequence: TGCAGCGTTGAACTGCCCGACGGGAGAAGGGCAGATACGCAGTATTTT. As protein: CSVELPDGRRADTQYF.

CDR3 coding DNA: TGCAGCGTTATCTATTCCGGGGATGAGCAGTTCTTC. As protein: CSVIYSGDEQFF. This chain uses TRBV29-1 with TRBJ2-1, with a tentative D call TRBD2 (5 bases). Trimming removed 5 bases from V and 8 bases from J, with 13 bases in between. The CDR3 has 12 residues. CDR1 and CDR2 from the germline V gene are SQVTM and ANQGSEA.

The chain links TRBV4-2 to TRBJ2-3; D is unclear. V was pared by 4 bases and J by 5 bases, with 4 bases between. The CDR3 covers 11 residues. In germline, CDR1 is LGHNA, CDR2 YNFKEQ. The CDR3 nucleotides read TGTGCCAGCAGCCCCGGAGATACGCAGTATTTT. It is translated as CASSPGDTQYF.

This sequence joins TRBV6-5 and TRBJ1-1, with D maybe TRBD1 (5 bases). CDR3 length equals 12 residues. Trimming removed 5 bases at V and 11 bases at J, with 15 bases between. Germline CDR1 and CDR2: MNHEY and SVGAGI. CDR3: CASSHDRSMAFF. CDR3 nucleotides: TGTGCCAGCAGTCATGACAGATCAATGGCTTTCTTT.

J is TRBJ1-5 and V is TRBV4-1; 10 bases fit TRBD1. The CDR3 is made up of 17 amino acids. The J segment lost 6 bases and the V segment lost 1 base, leaving 9 bases of the junction unmatched. Germline V gene data show CDR1 as MGHRA and CDR2 as YSYEKL. In DNA, the CDR3 is TGCGCCAGCAGCCAAGTCGGCCGGGACAGGGGTCCTCAGCCCCAGCATTTT. Encoded protein: CASSQVGRDRGPQPQHF.

This clone has only one observation. This chain connects TRBV28 to TRBJ1-2, with D uncertain. The V end lost 9 bases, the J end lost 4 bases, and 15 bases lay between the germline ends. The CDR3 covers 13 residues. The V gene's germline CDR1 is MDHEN and CDR2 SYDVKM. CDR3 bases: TGTGCCAGTATGTCCGACATACTCTATGGCTACACCTTC. Protein sequence: CASMSDILYGYTF.

The rearrangement joins TRBV10-3 to TRBJ2-7, with 9 bases that match TRBD1. Germline trimming cut 5 bases from V and 6 bases from J; bases unmatched to any gene: 11. In germline, CDR1 is ENHRY, CDR2 SYGVKD. CDR3 size: 15 residues. The CDR3 nucleotides are TGTGCCATCAGTCCGGGGGACAGGGCTTCAGGCGAGCAGTACTTC. Encoded protein: CAISPGDRASGEQYF.

The genes are TRBV4-1 and TRBJ2-7; tentatively, D is TRBD1 (5 bases). Trimming left V 0 bases short and J 3 bases short, with 9 bases between. The germline V gene has CDR1 MGHRA and CDR2 YSYEKL. The CDR3 covers 14 residues. In DNA form, the CDR3 reads TGCGCCAGCAGCCAAGATGGGGCAGTCTACGAGCAGTACTTC. Residues: CASSQDGAVYEQYF.

This chain joins TRBV10-3 and TRBJ2-2, with 13 bases identical to TRBD2. The length of the CDR3 is 14 residues. J gave up 6 bases and V 6 bases, and 1 base lay outside the gene matches. CDR1 is ENHRY and CDR2 is SYGVKD in the germline V gene. The CDR3 protein is CAIRTSGRPGELFF. For the CDR3, the DNA is TGTGCCATCAGGACTAGCGGGAGGCCCGGGGAGCTGTTTTTT.

The rearrangement joins TRBV4-1 to TRBJ2-5, with D uncertain. The length of the CDR3 is 12 residues. From germline, CDR1 is MGHRA and CDR2 YSYEKL. The V end was cut by 0 bases, the J end by 5 bases, with 4 bases between. The CDR3 DNA follows: TGCGCCAGCAGCCAAGACTTGGAGACCCAGTACTTC. Translation gives CASSQDLETQYF.

This clone was counted only a few times. The rearrangement uses TRBV7-9 and TRBJ2-2; 11 bases are a match to TRBD2. The CDR3 spans 19 residues. CDR1 is SEHNR, CDR2 FQNEAQ, per germline (reference sequence). V lost 1 base, J lost 5 bases, and 12 bases stayed unmatched. The CDR3 is CASSLEGRRTSGRTGELFF. CDR3 in DNA: TGTGCCAGCAGCTTAGAGGGGAGGAGGACTAGCGGGCGAACCGGGGAGCTGTTTTTT.

The V call is TRBV18, the J call TRBJ1-4; no clear D. CDR3 length: 14 amino acids. V lost 2 bases and J lost 8, with 12 bases in between. Germline CDR1 reads KGHSH; CDR2 reads LQKENI. DNA of the CDR3: TGTGCCAGCTCACCAGGAGGAGCGAGGGAAAAACTGTTTTTT. Protein product: CASSPGGAREKLFF.

This chain links TRBV18 with TRBJ1-5, with 7 bases matching TRBD1. Germline CDR1 and CDR2: KGHSH and LQKENI. V lost 6 bases to trimming and J lost 3 bases; unmatched junction nucleotides: 11. The CDR3 contains 16 residues. Written as DNA, the CDR3 is TGTGCCAGCTCCCTCACTGACAGGGTATTCAATCAGCCCCAGCATTTT. This gives the protein CASSLTDRVFNQPQHF. The variable domain in full, with the rest retrieved from reference TRBV18 and TRBJ1-5, is NAGVMQNPRHLVRRRGQEARLRCSPMKGHSHVYWYRQLPEEGLKFMVYLQKENIIDESGMPKERFSAEFPKEGPSILRIQQVVRGDSAAYFCASSLTDRVFNQPQHFGDGTRLSIL.

This clone was recorded a few times. The rearrangement uses TRBV7-2 and TRBJ2-5; TRBD2 aligns across 8 bases. From germline, CDR1 is SGHTA and CDR2 FQGNSA. J gave up 9 bases and V 1 base, and 10 bases lay outside the gene matches. The CDR3 totals 15 residues. CDR3 nucleotide sequence: TGTGCCAGCAGCTTAGTGTCTGGGCCCGGGGGGGCCCAGTACTTC. It specifies CASSLVSGPGGAQYF.

The rearrangement joins TRBV4-1 to TRBJ2-3, with 8 nucleotides matching TRBD2. V shed 1 base, J shed 4 bases, and the junction held 4 bases outside the gene matches. CDR1 MGHRA and CDR2 YSYEKL come from the germline V gene. This CDR3 has 15 amino acids. CDR3 residues: CASSQASGRADTQYF. CDR3 nucleotide sequence: TGCGCCAGCAGCCAAGCAAGCGGGAGAGCAGATACGCAGTATTTT.

The sample holds one count of this clone. This sequence joins TRBV10-3 and TRBJ1-4; possible D gene TRBD1, 5 bases. Germline assignment: CDR1 ENHRY and CDR2 SYGVKD. The CDR3 covers 14 residues. V was trimmed by 4 bases and J by 8 bases, leaving 14 bases between them. As DNA, the CDR3 is TGTGCCATCAGTGCGGAGGGGCGCTGGGAAAAACTGTTTTTT. Protein sequence: CAISAEGRWEKLFF.

The CDR3 reads CATQRGTGGYEQYF. CDR3 nucleotides: TGTGCCACCCAGAGGGGGACAGGGGGCTACGAGCAGTACTTC. The chain joins TRBV6-5 to TRBJ2-7; 11 bases map to TRBD1. The length of the CDR3 is 14 residues. The germline V gene has CDR1 MNHEY and CDR2 SVGAGI. V shed 10 bases and J 3 bases; nucleotides not matched to a gene: 8.